Listed here are 2 T cell receptor beta chains from one sample, sequenced in a study of T cells in Graves' hyperthyroidism and ophthalmopathy. Researchers took RNA transcripts and amplified the TCR beta CDR3 regions from them. A first-round RT-PCR of the TCR CDR3 used the HTBI primer set. TCRdb redid the calling of the multiplex PCR reads with MiXCR, one entry per CDR3 protein. The sample carries 350,000 to 450,000 distinct CDR3 sequences, about 18% recorded once. The specimen was blood. These receptors all stem from a woman aged 25 to 39 with Graves' hyperthyroidism that later progressed to Graves' ophthalmopathy.

The chain couples TRBV30 to TRBJ2-1, with 13 bases aligning to TRBD2. The CDR3 extends over 18 amino acids. Germline lookup yields CDR1 GTSNPN and CDR2 SVGIG (reference sequence). V was pared by 2 bases and J by 4 bases, with 11 bases of the junction left unmatched. The CDR3 DNA reads TGTGCCTGGAGTCCAACTAGCGGGAGGGCTTTGGTTTACAATGAGCAGTTCTTC. It is translated as CAWSPTSGRALVYNEQFF.

This clonotype appeared many times. This chain links TRBV3-1 with TRBJ2-2; D is perhaps TRBD2 (5 bases). CDR3 size: 16 residues. CDR1 and CDR2 (germline): LGHDT, YNNKEL (reference sequence). Deletions cut 5 bases from V and 3 bases from J, with 16 bases between. The CDR3 region is CASSAYGGSHTGELFF. In nucleotides, the CDR3 is TGTGCCAGCAGCGCCTATGGAGGTTCGCACACCGGGGAGCTGTTTTTT.